This TCR beta chain was documented in a study of T cells in Graves' hyperthyroidism and ophthalmopathy. Many counts were recorded for this clonotype. The CDR3 runs to 14 residues. Per the germline V gene, CDR1 is SQVTM and CDR2 is ANQGSEA. The germline V and J ends were trimmed by 7 bases and 3 bases, with 19 bases remaining between them. TCR beta CDR3 regions were amplified from RNA. A set of HTBI primers served as the primers for a first-round RT-PCR of the TCR CDR3. In TCRdb, the multiplex PCR reads were re-called with MiXCR into one record per CDR3 protein. This table holds 200,000 to 250,000 distinct CDR3 sequences, roughly a sixth found once.

This chain uses TRBV29-1 with TRBJ2-7, with D possibly being TRBD2 (6 bases). The receptor's source is a woman aged 45-65 years with Graves' hyperthyroidism. Input material: blood. CDR3 bases: TGCAGCGGGAGGGCCGGGACCGGGGACTACGAGCAGTACTTC. Translating gives CSGRAGTGDYEQYF.